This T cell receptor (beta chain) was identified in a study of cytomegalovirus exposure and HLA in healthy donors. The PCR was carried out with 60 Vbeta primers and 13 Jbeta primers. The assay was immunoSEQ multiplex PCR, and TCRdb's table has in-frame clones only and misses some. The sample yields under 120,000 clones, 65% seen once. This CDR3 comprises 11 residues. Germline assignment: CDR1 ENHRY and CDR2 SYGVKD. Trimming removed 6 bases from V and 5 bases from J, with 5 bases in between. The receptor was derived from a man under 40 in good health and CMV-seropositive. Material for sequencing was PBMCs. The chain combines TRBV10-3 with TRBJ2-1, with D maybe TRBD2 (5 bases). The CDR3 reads CAIRGDNEQFF. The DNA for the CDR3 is TGTGCCATCAGGGGAGACAATGAGCAGTTCTTC.